The T cell receptor (beta chain) under discussion was sequenced for a study of T cells after yellow fever vaccination. Whole-study findings and limits: In FACS-sorted repertoires, abundant clonotypes from the bulk population could appear as contaminants. Some clonotypes, a small share, were shared between CD4 and CD8 compartments. Clones that expanded after primary vaccination mostly reappeared after the booster (approximately 96% CD4, about 89% CD8).

This clonotype was counted only a few times. The target antigen is unknown. V gave up 6 bases and J gave up 5 bases; unmatched junction bases: 6. The CDR3 runs 14 residues. In germline, CDR1 is DFQATT, CDR2 SNEGSKA (reference sequence). TCRdb ran MiXCR on the 5' RACE reads and lists one entry per CDR3 protein. This sample yields more than 300,000 distinct CDR3 sequences, of which about 10% are seen a single time; 3% to 3.5% belongs to the top ten. This TCR was recovered from a man between 18 and 29 years old who received the YFV17D yellow fever vaccine. The starting material was CD4+ T cells sorted from PBMCs, obtained 45 days after the yellow fever booster vaccination. The chain links TRBV20-1 to TRBJ2-2; 10 bases align to TRBD2. DNA of the CDR3: TGCAGTGCCCTACTAGCGGGGCCTACCGGGGAGCTGTTTTTT. Amino acids: CSALLAGPTGELFF.